Following are 27 T cell receptor beta chains from one sample sequenced in a study of blood T cell repertoires in COVID-19. This table comes from immunoSEQ multiplex PCR, and its TCRdb copy is limited to in-frame clones, with some not included. The top ten hold 1.5% to 2% of the sample, which has some 390,000 clones, just under 90% seen once. Sequencing was carried out using PBMCs or T cells enriched from blood (not recorded which). Receptors were obtained from a young woman who had recovered from COVID-19.

The chain recombines TRBV19 with TRBJ2-3, with D possibly being TRBD1 (5 bases). Per the germline V gene, CDR1 is LNHDA and CDR2 is SQIVND (reference sequence). The CDR3 is 15 amino acids. The V gene lost 3 bases and the J gene lost 0 bases, with 10 bases spanning the gap. CDR3 residues: CASSIGQLSTDTQYF. The CDR3 DNA sequence: TGTGCCAGTAGTATTGGACAACTAAGCACAGATACGCAGTATTTT.

The chain carries TRBV24-1 and TRBJ2-1, with D perhaps TRBD1 (6 bases). V lost 9 bases to trimming and J lost 0 bases, with 14 bases between them. CDR1 is KGHDR, CDR2 SFDVKD, per germline. The CDR3 runs to 15 residues. The CDR3 reads CATAPRGLSYNEQFF. The CDR3 DNA follows: TGTGCCACCGCCCCCAGGGGCCTCTCCTACAATGAGCAGTTCTTC.

V gene TRBV4-3 combines with J gene TRBJ1-5; D remains unclear. The V gene lost 0 bases and the J gene lost 4 bases, with 10 bases spanning the gap. From germline, CDR1 is LGHNA and CDR2 YSLEER. The CDR3 is made up of 15 amino acids. In DNA form, the CDR3 reads TGCGCCAGCAGCCAAGAGGTGACATTAAATCAGCCCCAGCATTTT. Protein: CASSQEVTLNQPQHF.

The chain links TRBV11-3 to TRBJ2-1; TRBD2 aligns across 14 bases. V was clipped by 3 bases and J by 9 bases; unmatched bases: 1. The germline V gene has CDR1 SGHNT and CDR2 YENEEA. The CDR3 is made up of 14 amino acids. CDR3 sequence (DNA): TGTGCCAGCAGCTTGGGACTAGCGGGAGTTGAGCAGTTCTTC. Its protein is CASSLGLAGVEQFF.

The rearrangement joins TRBV5-1 to TRBJ2-1; 11 bases align to TRBD2. The ends lost 4 bases at V and 0 bases at J; junction bases unmatched: 6. The CDR3 length is 17 residues. CDR1 is SGHRS, CDR2 YFSETQ, per germline. CDR3 amino acids: CASSPGLAGRSYNEQFF. CDR3 nucleotide sequence: TGCGCCAGCAGCCCTGGACTAGCGGGCCGCTCCTACAATGAGCAGTTCTTC. Complete variable domain (other parts from reference TRBV5-1 and TRBJ2-1): KAGVTQTPRYLIKTRGQQVTLSCSPISGHRSVSWYQQTPGQGLQFLFEYFSETQRNKGNFPGRFSGRQFSNSRSEMNVSTLELGDSALYLCASSPGLAGRSYNEQFFGPGTRLTVL.

The genes are TRBV5-6 and TRBJ1-2; D is possibly TRBD1 (6 bases). Germline values: CDR1 SGHDT, CDR2 YYEEEE. The CDR3 runs 12 residues. The V and J ends lost 2 bases and 7 bases respectively, with 9 bases between them. CDR3 loop: CASSFGGTGYTF. The DNA of the CDR3 is TGTGCCAGCAGCTTTGGGGGCACTGGCTACACCTTC.

The CDR3 coding sequence is TGTGCCAGCAGCTCACAGGGGGCCGATGGCTACACCTTC. Its protein product is CASSSQGADGYTF. The chain combines TRBV3-1 (or the pseudogene TRBV3-2) with TRBJ1-2; TRBD1 matches at 9 bases. Per germline, CDR1 LGHDT and CDR2 YNNKEL (reference sequence). This CDR3 region has 13 residues. V trimming: 5 bases; J trimming: 6 bases; junction bases outside the gene matches: 4.

This chain uses TRBV11-2 with TRBJ2-7; TRBD2 matches 9 bases. V shed 1 base and J 3 bases; nucleotides not matched to a gene: 1. The CDR3 spans 14 residues. CDR1 and CDR2 from the germline V gene are SGHAT and FQNNGV. The CDR3 DNA is TGTGCCAGCAGCTTAGGACTAGCGGTCTACGAGCAGTACTTC. Protein product: CASSLGLAVYEQYF.

The rearrangement uses TRBV28 and TRBJ1-2; perhaps TRBD1 as D (5 bases). This CDR3 has 11 amino acids. The V and J ends lost 5 bases and 7 bases respectively, with 8 bases between them. Germline loops: CDR1 MDHEN, CDR2 SYDVKM. The CDR3 loop reads CASSQGGGYTF. CDR3 DNA: TGTGCCAGCAGTCAGGGCGGTGGCTACACCTTC.

V usage is TRBV9 and J usage is TRBJ1-3, with D perhaps TRBD1 (6 bases). Between the trimmed V and J ends, which lost 3 bases and 4 bases, there was a span of 14 bases. CDR3 length: 15 amino acids. Germline values: CDR1 SGDLS, CDR2 YYNGEE. CDR3 in DNA: TGTGCCAGCAGCGACGGCGGGGGGGGCGGAAACACCATATATTTT. Translation gives CASSDGGGGGNTIYF.

The V call is TRBV6-5, the J call TRBJ1-5, with a possible D match to TRBD1 (6 bases). With 6 bases removed from V and 5 bases from J, the gap between germline ends came to 14 bases. Germline V gene sequence: CDR1 MNHEY, CDR2 SVGAGI. The CDR3 runs to 14 residues. CDR3 nucleotide sequence: TGTGCCAGCAGATCTAACAGGGTAGATCAGCCCCAGCATTTT. Amino acids: CASRSNRVDQPQHF.

Regarding this clone: This sample also contains other DNA sequences that code for the same CDR3. The V call is TRBV2, the J call TRBJ2-7; D is uncertain. Per the germline V gene, CDR1 is SNHLY and CDR2 is FYNNEI. Trimming removed 7 bases from V and 1 base from J, with 11 bases in between. The CDR3 is 13 amino acids. The CDR3 nucleotides are TGTGCCAGCACCGAGGATAGGTCCTACGAGCAGTACTTC. This codes for CASTEDRSYEQYF. The full variable domain, rest sourced from reference TRBV2 and TRBJ2-7, is EPEVTQTPSHQVTQMGQEVILRCVPISNHLYFYWYRQILGQKVEFLVSFYNNEISEKSEIFDDQFSVERPDGSNFTLKIRSTKLEDSAMYFCASTEDRSYEQYFGPGTRLTVT.

This clone was recorded only once. The rearrangement joins TRBV6-5 to TRBJ1-1; the D gene is possibly TRBD1 (6 bases). V was shortened by 4 bases and J by 3 bases, with 18 bases between the two germline ends. The CDR3 sequence is 16 residues long. The V gene's germline CDR1 is MNHEY and CDR2 SVGAGI. The CDR3 sequence is CASSSGTLNQDTEAFF. For the CDR3, the DNA is TGTGCCAGCAGTTCCGGGACACTAAACCAGGACACTGAAGCTTTCTTT.

The genes are TRBV15 and TRBJ2-3; TRBD1 might be the D (7 bases). The germline gives CDR1 LNHNV, CDR2 YYDKDF (reference sequence). Trimming stripped 4 bases from V and 6 bases from J, with 17 bases between. The CDR3 runs 15 residues. The CDR3 bases are TGTGCCACCAGCACACGGACAGGAGGGTCGGATACGCAGTATTTT. This translates into CATSTRTGGSDTQYF.

This clone has just a few counts. The chain combines TRBV12-3 or TRBV12-4 with TRBJ1-4; D unresolved. The CDR3 has 13 amino acids. V was trimmed by 3 bases and J by 4 bases, leaving 6 bases between them. The CDR3 is CASSFSGNEKLFF. The DNA of the CDR3 is TGTGCCAGCAGTTTCTCGGGTAATGAAAAACTGTTTTTT.

The CDR3 here is CASMKRATTRNEQFF. In DNA, the CDR3 is TGTGCCTCGATGAAGCGGGCCACTACAAGGAATGAGCAGTTCTTC. The V call is TRBV28, the J call TRBJ2-1; weak D call: TRBD2 (6 bases). This CDR3 is built from 15 residues. Germline V gene sequence: CDR1 MDHEN, CDR2 SYDVKM. The ends were cut back, 11 bases at V and 7 bases at J, with 24 bases in the middle.

This rearrangement joins TRBV6-4 to TRBJ2-1; a possible D gene is TRBD2 (6 bases). The V gene lost 5 bases and the J gene lost 5 bases, with 13 bases spanning the gap. From germline, CDR1 is MRHNA and CDR2 SNTAGT. The CDR3 runs to 14 residues. CDR3 in amino acids: CASSSSEGNNEQFF. CDR3 DNA: TGTGCCAGCAGTTCTAGCGAGGGAAACAATGAGCAGTTCTTC.

The chain recombines TRBV3-1 (or the pseudogene TRBV3-2) with TRBJ1-2; 7 nucleotides match TRBD1. CDR3 length: 12 residues. Germline loops: CDR1 LGHDT, CDR2 YNNKEL (reference sequence). Trimming at V came to 5 bases and at J to 7 bases, leaving 4 bases not matched to a gene. CDR3 in amino acids: CASSSTGFGYTF. CDR3 bases: TGTGCCAGCAGCTCGACAGGGTTTGGCTACACCTTC.

This clone showed up just a few times. This sequence joins TRBV19 and TRBJ1-2; D ambiguous. The CDR3 is 13 residues long. Trimming took off 3 bases at V and 5 bases at J, with 10 bases between the two ends. Germline loops: CDR1 LNHDA, CDR2 SQIVND (reference sequence). CDR3 in amino acids: CASSIGDRYGYTF. The CDR3 DNA follows: TGTGCCAGTAGTATCGGGGATCGGTATGGCTACACCTTC.

This chain connects TRBV30 to TRBJ2-1; no clear D gene. The V end lost 4 bases, the J end lost 1 base, and 11 bases lay between the germline ends. Germline V CDR1 and CDR2: GTSNPN, SVGIG (reference sequence). The CDR3 covers 14 residues. The chain's CDR3 is CAWTGLSSYNEQFF. The CDR3, as DNA: TGTGCCTGGACCGGTCTATCTTCCTACAATGAGCAGTTCTTC.

The rearrangement links TRBV6-1 to TRBJ2-7; 8 bases agree with TRBD1. This CDR3 has 16 residues. Germline V gene data show CDR1 as MNHNS and CDR2 as SASEGT. The V gene end was trimmed by 2 bases and the J gene end by 3 bases; junction bases not matched to a gene: 9. The CDR3: CASSEIWTGYGYEQYF. CDR3 DNA sequence: TGTGCCAGCAGTGAAATCTGGACAGGGTACGGCTACGAGCAGTACTTC.

This clone was picked up a small number of times. The chain carries TRBV6-5 and TRBJ2-7; D gene uncertain. The CDR3 is 13 amino acids. The germline V gene has CDR1 MNHEY and CDR2 SVGAGI. Trimming cost V 9 bases and J 1 base, with 13 bases left between them. CDR3 sequence: CARAEVDSYEQYF. The CDR3 DNA reads TGTGCCAGGGCTGAAGTTGATTCCTACGAGCAGTACTTC.

V and J are TRBV19 and TRBJ1-1; D unresolved. The CDR3 sequence is 13 residues long. Per germline, CDR1 LNHDA and CDR2 SQIVND (reference sequence). The V end was cut by 4 bases, the J end by 9 bases, with 15 bases between. In DNA, the CDR3 is TGTGCCAGTAGTAAGGAGGGTACTTCGAAAGCTTTCTTT. Protein sequence: CASSKEGTSKAFF.

The CDR3 loop is CASSQDGRGYYGYTF. In DNA form, the CDR3 reads TGCGCCAGCAGCCAAGATGGCAGGGGCTACTATGGCTACACCTTC. This chain links TRBV4-1 with TRBJ1-2, with D perhaps matching TRBD1 (6 bases). Between the trimmed V and J ends, which lost 0 bases and 3 bases, there was a span of 11 bases. The V gene's germline CDR1 is MGHRA and CDR2 YSYEKL. The CDR3 runs 15 residues.

V and J are TRBV3-1 (or the pseudogene TRBV3-2) and TRBJ1-5; D remains ambiguous. V was cut by 3 bases and J by 0 bases, with 9 bases left in between. The CDR3 loop spans 15 amino acids. Germline CDR1 and CDR2: LGHDT and YNNKEL (reference sequence). CDR3 sequence (DNA): TGTGCCAGCAGCCAGACACCCCATAGCAATCAGCCCCAGCATTTT. Protein product: CASSQTPHSNQPQHF.

The chain has TRBV5-4 and TRBJ2-1; tentatively, D is TRBD2 (6 bases). Deletions cut 4 bases from V and 6 bases from J, with 8 bases between. The CDR3 spans 12 residues. Per the germline V gene, CDR1 is SGHNT and CDR2 is YYREEE (reference sequence). CDR3 nucleotides: TGTGCCAGCAGCCGGGAGACCAATGAGCAGTTCTTC. Amino acids: CASSRETNEQFF.

The rearrangement uses TRBV30 and TRBJ2-5; TRBD1 matches at 8 bases. CDR1 is GTSNPN and CDR2 is SVGIG in the germline V gene (reference sequence). V was clipped by 5 bases and J by 4 bases; unmatched bases: 15. The CDR3 is 16 amino acids. The chain's CDR3 is CAWGNRTGNWGETQYF. The CDR3 nucleotides read TGTGCCTGGGGCAATCGGACAGGGAACTGGGGAGAGACCCAGTACTTC.